A single sample gave rise to the 3 T cell receptor beta chains below, sequenced in a study of human T cells and chemical hapten exposure. The time point: patch test 1, 2 weeks after DPC sensitization. Stated treatment: therapeutic diphenylcyclopropenone sensitization with weekly scalp DPC. MiXCR, applied by TCRdb to the RACE reads, yields one record per CDR3 protein. Of around 380,000 distinct CDR3 sequences in the sample, roughly 5% were seen once. The sequences come from whole blood, collected in connection with sensitization to the hapten diphenylcyclopropenone (DPC). All receptors derive from a woman between 45 and 60 years old with alopecia areata. Some clones in this sample may be carry-over from other donors' samples.

The genes are TRBV10-3 and TRBJ2-3; D is ambiguous. Germline CDR1 is ENHRY and CDR2 is SYGVKD. Trimming took 4 bases from V and 4 from J, leaving 12 bases between them. The CDR3 covers 14 residues. The CDR3 sequence is CAISVAAQPDTQYF. The DNA of the CDR3 is TGTGCCATCAGTGTGGCAGCCCAGCCAGATACGCAGTATTTT.

This clonotype was recorded many times. The chain joins TRBV18 to TRBJ2-1; D not resolved. Trimming removed 0 bases at V and 9 bases at J, with 9 bases between. Germline V gene lookup returns CDR1 KGHSH and CDR2 LQKENI. There are 13 residues in the CDR3. CDR3 sequence: CASSPPIGSEQFF. In DNA, the CDR3 is TGTGCCAGCTCACCACCTATTGGATCTGAGCAGTTCTTC.

At least ten counts were recorded for this clonotype. In DNA, the CDR3 is TGTGCCAGCAGCTTAGTCAACTCCTACGAGCAGTACTTC. Its protein product is CASSLVNSYEQYF. The chain uses TRBV7-9 and TRBJ2-7, with D hard to call. CDR3 length equals 13 residues. Trimming took off 1 base at V and 0 bases at J, with 4 bases between the two ends. CDR1 and CDR2 from the germline V gene are SEHNR and FQNEAQ (reference sequence). The complete variable domain, with remaining parts taken from reference TRBV7-9 and TRBJ2-7, reads DTGVSQNPRHKITKRGQNVTFRCDPISEHNRLYWYRQTLGQGPEFLTYFQNEAQLEKSRLLSDRFSAERPKGSFSTLEIQRTEQGDSAMYLCASSLVNSYEQYFGPGTRLTVT.